This T cell receptor beta chain appears in the sequencing data of a study of monozygotic twins with inflammatory bowel disease. This CDR3 has 14 residues. From germline, CDR1 is DFQATT and CDR2 SNEGSKA (reference sequence). TCRdb reprocessed the 5' RACE reads and reports one entry per CDR3 protein, with no DNA. This table lists 330,000 or so distinct CDR3 sequences. Input material: blood. This clonotype originated in a human donor with ulcerative colitis or Crohn's disease, or a healthy co-twin of an affected twin (not recorded which). V and J are TRBV20-1 and TRBJ2-1; TCRdb lists TRBD2, though no DNA is available to test this call. This CDR3 is CSAPTRGPRGEQFF.